This TCR beta chain was captured in a study of cytomegalovirus exposure and HLA in healthy donors. Study-wide findings and caveats: CMV serostatus stood as the only immune exposure information on hand. Accounts indicate the classifier identified cytomegalovirus status with strong specificity and sensitivity. A few CMV-associated chains were confirmed in vitro to be specific for CMV antigens.

CDR3 length: 13 residues. The germline CDR1 and CDR2 sequences are SGHTA and FQGNSA. PCR was performed using 60 Vbeta and 13 Jbeta primers. Using immunoSEQ multiplex PCR, the repertoire was profiled, and TCRdb retains in-frame clones only, with some absent. The data contain some 120,000 clones, around three quarters of them singletons. Worth noting for this clone: Its antigen remains unidentified.

The chain combines TRBV7-2 with TRBJ2-5; TRBD2 matches at 7 bases. The DNA end is a closer match to TRBJ2-7, so the J assignment may be wrong. The TCR originated in a man between 18 and 29 years old in good health and CMV-seronegative. Sequencing was carried out using PBMCs. CDR3 sequence reads: CASSRTSSYEQYF. The CDR3 DNA follows: TGTGCCAGCAGCCGGACTAGCTCCTACGAGCAGTACTTC.